The 8 T cell receptor beta chains below come from one sample, sequenced in a study of shared clonotypes between healthy human individuals. Libraries were prepared by immunoSEQ multiplex PCR; TCRdb keeps only in-frame clonotypes and omits some of them. The sample has about 2 million clones; over 85% are singletons. CD8 cells regarded as naive lacked CD45RO, were positively chosen for CCR7, and omitted terminally differentiated effector memory CD45RA+ cells. Source material: naive CD8+ T cells sorted from blood. These receptors were collected from a man aged 18 to 30 in good health.

The chain links TRBV9 to TRBJ1-1, with no clear D. Germline loops: CDR1 SGDLS, CDR2 YYNGEE. The CDR3 sequence is 13 residues long. Trimming left V 4 bases short and J 7 bases short, with 14 bases between. The CDR3, as DNA: TGTGCCAGCAGCCCAGGAGTGAGTATTGAAGCTTTCTTT. As protein: CASSPGVSIEAFF.

Worth noting for this clone: The sample carries other DNA sequences with the same CDR3. The chain recombines TRBV27 with TRBJ1-1, with a weak D call TRBD1 (5 bases). Per germline, CDR1 MNHEY and CDR2 SMNVEV (reference sequence). The CDR3 consists of 14 residues. The V end lost 3 bases, the J end lost 2 bases, and 10 bases lay between the germline ends. DNA of the CDR3: TGTGCCAGCAGTTTGGGGACGCCAAACACTGAAGCTTTCTTT. Translating it yields CASSLGTPNTEAFF.

The rearrangement links TRBV18 to TRBJ1-2; D unclear. Germline CDR1 and CDR2: KGHSH and LQKENI. This CDR3 has 16 amino acids. V was shortened by 2 bases and J by 4 bases, with 17 bases between the two germline ends. CDR3: CASSPFPVSDGYGYTF. Written as DNA, the CDR3 is TGTGCCAGCTCACCATTTCCGGTCAGTGATGGCTATGGCTACACCTTC.

This chain joins TRBV19 and TRBJ2-7; perhaps TRBD2 as D (5 bases). CDR1 and CDR2 (germline): LNHDA, SQIVND (reference sequence). With 3 bases removed from V and 7 bases from J, the gap between germline ends came to 16 bases. This CDR3 is 14 amino acids long. Written as DNA, the CDR3 is TGTGCCAGTAGTATGTGGGAGAATTCCCGAGAGCAGTACTTC. Translation: CASSMWENSREQYF.

This chain joins TRBV15 and TRBJ2-1; tentatively, D is TRBD2 (6 bases). With 1 base removed from V and 6 bases from J, the gap between germline ends came to 13 bases. The CDR3 runs to 15 residues. Germline loops: CDR1 LNHNV, CDR2 YYDKDF (reference sequence). The CDR3 loop reads CATSRAPLGGNEQFF. The CDR3 DNA reads TGTGCCACCAGCAGAGCCCCCTTGGGGGGCAATGAGCAGTTCTTC. Drawing the rest from reference TRBV15 and TRBJ2-1, the complete variable domain is DAMVIQNPRYQVTQFGKPVTLSCSQTLNHNVMYWYQQKSSQAPKLLFHYYDKDFNNEADTPDNFQSRRPNTSFCFLDIRSPGLGDTAMYLCATSRAPLGGNEQFFGPGTRLTVL.

The chain is built from TRBV4-1 and TRBJ2-1; TRBD2 matches at 7 bases. Germline loops: CDR1 MGHRA, CDR2 YSYEKL. Trimming removed 4 bases from V and 0 bases from J; junction bases left unmatched: 6. The length of the CDR3 is 16 residues. CDR3 sequence (DNA): TGCGCCAGCAGCCGGGGGGGGGACCTCTCCTACAATGAGCAGTTCTTC. Translated: CASSRGGDLSYNEQFF.

The chain employs TRBV10-3 and TRBJ1-3; D not certain. Germline CDR1 and CDR2: ENHRY and SYGVKD. The CDR3 is 13 residues long. Trimming removed 4 bases from V and 1 base from J, with 5 bases in between. CDR3 nucleotides: TGTGCCATCAGTGCTTTATCTGGAAACACCATATATTTT. This translates into CAISALSGNTIYF.

The V gene is TRBV6-5, the J gene TRBJ2-2; weak D call: TRBD2 (6 bases). V lost 7 bases to trimming and J lost 4 bases, with 16 bases between them. CDR1 is MNHEY and CDR2 is SVGAGI in the germline V gene. This CDR3 spans 15 amino acids. In DNA, the CDR3 is TGTGCCAGCACCCGGGACTTCGGCCCCACCGGGGAGCTGTTTTTT. It specifies CASTRDFGPTGELFF.